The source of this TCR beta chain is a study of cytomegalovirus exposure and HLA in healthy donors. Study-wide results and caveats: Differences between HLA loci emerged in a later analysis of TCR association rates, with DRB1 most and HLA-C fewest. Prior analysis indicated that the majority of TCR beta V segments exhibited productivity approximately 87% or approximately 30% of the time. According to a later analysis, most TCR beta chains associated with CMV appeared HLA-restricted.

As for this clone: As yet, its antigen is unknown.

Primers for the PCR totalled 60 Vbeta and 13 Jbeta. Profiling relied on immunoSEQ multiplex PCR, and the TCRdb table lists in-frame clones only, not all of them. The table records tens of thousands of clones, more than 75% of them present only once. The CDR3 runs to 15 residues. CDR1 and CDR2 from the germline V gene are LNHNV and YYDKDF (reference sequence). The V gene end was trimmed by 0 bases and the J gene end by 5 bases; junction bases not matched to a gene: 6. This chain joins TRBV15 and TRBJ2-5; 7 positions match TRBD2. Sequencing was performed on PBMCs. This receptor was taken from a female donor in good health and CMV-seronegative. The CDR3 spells CATSRDVGGVETQYF. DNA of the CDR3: TGTGCCACCAGCAGAGATGTGGGAGGGGTCGAGACCCAGTACTTC. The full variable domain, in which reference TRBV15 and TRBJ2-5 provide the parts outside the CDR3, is DAMVIQNPRYQVTQFGKPVTLSCSQTLNHNVMYWYQQKSSQAPKLLFHYYDKDFNNEADTPDNFQSRRPNTSFCFLDIRSPGLGDTAMYLCATSRDVGGVETQYFGPGTRLLVL.